A selection of T cell receptor beta chains follows, all from one sample in a study of PD-1 blockade in classical Hodgkin lymphoma. Here immunoSEQ multiplex PCR was the method, and the copy in TCRdb shows in-frame clones only, minus some. This table holds about 22,000 clones, about 72% found once. The specimen comprised CD4+ T cells from blood, sampled before the fourth cycle of nivolumab. The receptors originated from a human donor with classical Hodgkin lymphoma. Each CDR3 is given with its conserved first and last residue. Each record gives: J gene, CDR3 length, D gene, V gene, clone size, CDR3 DNA, CDR3 protein. The D gene is left open where the match is weak. Clone size, where shown, is once, few, many, or a class for clones that have expanded.

>TRBJ2-2|14|.|TRBV6-6|few
TGTGCCAGCAGTACCGGAGGACTGACCGGGGAGCTGTTTTTT
CASSTGGLTGELFF
>TRBJ2-5|15|TRBD2|TRBV18|.
TGTGCCAGCTCATGGACTAGCTCCTACCAAGAGACCCAGTACTTC
CASSWTSSYQETQYF
>TRBJ2-7|11|.|TRBV29-1|.
TGCAGCGTTTCTCATTCGGGCGAGCAGTACTTC
CSVSHSGEQYF
>TRBJ2-6|14|.|TRBV5-1|.
TGCGCCAGCAGCCTGAAGTCTGGGGCCAACGTCCTGACTTTC
CASSLKSGANVLTF
>TRBJ2-5|13|.|TRBV7-3|.
TGTGCCAGCAGCTTAGGGGCCTGGGAGACCCAGTACTTC
CASSLGAWETQYF
>TRBJ1-5|14|.|TRBV6-6|.
TGTGCCAGCGGGGAACACCTTAGCAATCAGCCCCAGCATTTT
CASGEHLSNQPQHF
>TRBJ1-1|13|.|TRBV5-8|.
TGTGCCAGCAGCCATCGGAGGGACACTGAAGCTTTCTTT
CASSHRRDTEAFF
>TRBJ1-2|13|.|TRBV5-6|.
TGTGCCAGCAGCTCCCCAGGGCCGTATGGCTACACCTTC
CASSSPGPYGYTF
>TRBJ2-2|15|TRBD1|TRBV18|.
TGTGCCAGCTCGCGAGGGGACAGGTGGACCGGGGAGCTGTTTTTT
CASSRGDRWTGELFF
>TRBJ2-1|10|.|TRBV20-1|.
TGCAGTGCTGACATGTACGGGCAGTTCTTC
CSADMYGQFF
>TRBJ2-7|15|.|TRBV6-6|few
TGTGCCAGCAGTTACTCGGGCAGTATCCTTTGGGAGCAGTACTTC
CASSYSGSILWEQYF
>TRBJ2-3|11|.|TRBV18|.
TGTGCCAGCTCATTGACAGATACGCAGTATTTT
CASSLTDTQYF
>TRBJ1-2|16|.|TRBV10-3|.
TGTGCCATCAGTGGGGCCCGGGGGCGAAATAACTATGGCTACACCTTC
CAISGARGRNNYGYTF
>TRBJ2-7|15|.|TRBV4-2|.
TGTGCCAGCAGCCAAGAGGGGGAAGCGGCCTACGAGCAGTACTTC
CASSQEGEAAYEQYF
>TRBJ1-4|15|TRBD1|TRBV4-2|.
TGTGCCAGCAGCCAAGGGACAGGAGTTAATGAAAAACTGTTTTTT
CASSQGTGVNEKLFF
>TRBJ2-7|15|.|TRBV5-6|once
TGTGCCAGCAGCTTGGCTTCAGGGACGGGCTACGAGCAGTACTTC
CASSLASGTGYEQYF
>TRBJ1-1|14|.|TRBV5-5|.
TGTGCCAGCAGTCGAGTTTCCCAAGGCACTGAAGCTTTCTTT
CASSRVSQGTEAFF
>TRBJ2-7|14|.|TRBV7-8|.
TGTGCCAGCAGCTTAAGAACAGGCTCCTACGAGCAGTACTTC
CASSLRTGSYEQYF
>TRBJ1-4|13|.|TRBV10-3|.
TGTGCCATCAGTGGCGGCAACTTGGAAAAACTGTTTTTT
CAISGGNLEKLFF
>TRBJ2-5|15|TRBD2|TRBV19|.
TGTGCCAGTAGCCAGATGGGTAGCGGGGGGGAGACCCAGTACTTC
CASSQMGSGGETQYF
>TRBJ2-7|13|.|TRBV19|few
TGTGCCAGTTCTCCTAACGGCCCCTACGAGCAGTACTTC
CASSPNGPYEQYF
>TRBJ1-4|15|.|TRBV7-8|.
TGTGCCAGCAGCTTGTGGCAGGCGGAGGGGGAAAAACTGTTTTTT
CASSLWQAEGEKLFF
>TRBJ1-2|14|.|TRBV28|.
TGTGCCAGCAGTCCTGAAGAAAGGGACTATGGCTACACCTTC
CASSPEERDYGYTF
>TRBJ2-2|16|.|TRBV10-3|once
TGTGCCATCAGTGAGTCGGGCACCAAGAACACCGGGGAGCTGTTTTTT
CAISESGTKNTGELFF
>TRBJ2-5|15|TRBD2|TRBV5-8|.
TGTGCCAGCAGCCCGGGACTAGCGGGACAAGAGACCCAGTACTTC
CASSPGLAGQETQYF
>TRBJ2-3|12|.|TRBV10-2|.
TGCGCCAGCAGTGAGTATACAGATACGCAGTATTTT
CASSEYTDTQYF
>TRBJ2-3|17|TRBD2|TRBV9|.
TGTGCCAGCAGCCGGGGACTAGCGGGGAGGTCGATAGATACGCAGTATTTT
CASSRGLAGRSIDTQYF
>TRBJ1-1|14|.|TRBV2|.
TGTGCCAGCAGTTTTACAGGGAGGGATTCTGAAGCTTTCTTT
CASSFTGRDSEAFF
>TRBJ2-1|13|.|TRBV7-2|.
TGTGCCAGCAGCTTAGCAGGGGGGAATGAGCAGTTCTTC
CASSLAGGNEQFF
>TRBJ2-3|16|TRBD1|TRBV5-6|.
TGTGCCAGCATCGACTCCCGGGACAGGAGCACAGATACGCAGTATTTT
CASIDSRDRSTDTQYF
>TRBJ2-3|13|.|TRBV4-3|.
TGCGCCAGCAGCCAAGTAGGTCAGCGAGGCCTGTATTTT
CASSQVGQRGLYF
>TRBJ2-5|15|TRBD1|TRBV18|.
TGTGCCAGCTCACCAGGACAGGGCTTCCAAGAGACCCAGTACTTC
CASSPGQGFQETQYF
>TRBJ1-2|12|.|TRBV19|few
TGTGCCAGTCGAGGACAGAGCTATGGCTACACCTTC
CASRGQSYGYTF
>TRBJ2-7|15|TRBD1|TRBV25-1|few
TGTGCCAGCAGTGGATCCGGGACAGCGAGCTACGAGCAGTACTTC
CASSGSGTASYEQYF
>TRBJ2-3|15|.|TRBV28|.
TGTGCCAGCAGTTTTGAGGTCTCATTCACAGATACGCAGTATTTT
CASSFEVSFTDTQYF
>TRBJ1-2|14|.|TRBV5-4|.
TGTGCCAGCAGCTTGGGTCGACAAATGGATGGCTACACCTTC
CASSLGRQMDGYTF
>TRBJ1-5|15|TRBD1|TRBV18|.
TGTGCCAGCTCACCTTCAGGGGGCGCGGGTCAGCCCCAGCATTTT
CASSPSGGAGQPQHF
>TRBJ1-2|16|.|TRBV27|.
TGTGCCAGCAGTTCATGGGGAAGATATGGGGACTATGGCTACACCTTC
CASSSWGRYGDYGYTF
>TRBJ2-5|14|.|TRBV7-2|.
TGTGCCAGCAGCTCCGGCATTCGTCCAGAGGCCCAGTACTTC
CASSSGIRPEAQYF
>TRBJ2-2|15|.|TRBV5-3|.
TGTGCCAGAAGCTTGGCCAGGAATAGAACCGGGGAGCTGTTTTTT
CARSLARNRTGELFF
>TRBJ2-3|14|.|TRBV7-2|.
TGTGCCAGCAGCTTAGGTGGGACATCAGATACGCAGTATTTT
CASSLGGTSDTQYF